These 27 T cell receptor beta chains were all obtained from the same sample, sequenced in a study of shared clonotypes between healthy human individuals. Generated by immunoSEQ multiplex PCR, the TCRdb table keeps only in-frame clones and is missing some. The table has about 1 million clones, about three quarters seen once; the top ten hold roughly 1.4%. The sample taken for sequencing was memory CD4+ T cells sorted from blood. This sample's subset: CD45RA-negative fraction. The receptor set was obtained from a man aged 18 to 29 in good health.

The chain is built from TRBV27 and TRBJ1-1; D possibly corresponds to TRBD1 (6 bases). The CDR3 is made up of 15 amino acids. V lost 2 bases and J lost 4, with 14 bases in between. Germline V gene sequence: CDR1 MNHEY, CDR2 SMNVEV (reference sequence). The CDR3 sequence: CASSLGTLGGTEAFF. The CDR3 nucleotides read TGTGCCAGCAGTTTAGGGACACTCGGGGGCACTGAAGCTTTCTTT.

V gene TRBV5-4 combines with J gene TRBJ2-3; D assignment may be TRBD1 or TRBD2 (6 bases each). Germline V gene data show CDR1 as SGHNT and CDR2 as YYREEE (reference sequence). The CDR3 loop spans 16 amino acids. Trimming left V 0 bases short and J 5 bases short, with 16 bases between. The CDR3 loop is CASSLEGVLARDTQYF. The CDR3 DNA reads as TGTGCCAGCAGCTTGGAGGGGGTGCTAGCGAGAGATACGCAGTATTTT. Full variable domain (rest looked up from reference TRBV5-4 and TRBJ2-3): ETGVTQSPTHLIKTRGQQVTLRCSSQSGHNTVSWYQQALGQGPQFIFQYYREEENGRGNFPPRFSGLQFPNYSSELNVNALELDDSALYLCASSLEGVLARDTQYFGPGTRLTVL.

CDR3 region: CSGTPTGGGGYTF. The CDR3, as DNA: TGCAGCGGAACTCCGACAGGAGGAGGTGGCTACACCTTC. The rearrangement joins TRBV29-1 to TRBJ1-2; a weak D match, TRBD1 (6 bases). Germline loops: CDR1 SQVTM, CDR2 ANQGSEA. Trimming took 7 bases from V and 7 from J, leaving 19 bases between them. The CDR3 runs 13 residues.

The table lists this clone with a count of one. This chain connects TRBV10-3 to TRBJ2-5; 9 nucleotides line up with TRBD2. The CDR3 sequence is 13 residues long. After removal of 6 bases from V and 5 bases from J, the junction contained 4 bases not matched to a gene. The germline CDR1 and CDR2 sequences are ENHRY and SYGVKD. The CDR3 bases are TGTGCCATCAGGGGACTAGCCGGGGAGACCCAGTACTTC. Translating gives CAIRGLAGETQYF.

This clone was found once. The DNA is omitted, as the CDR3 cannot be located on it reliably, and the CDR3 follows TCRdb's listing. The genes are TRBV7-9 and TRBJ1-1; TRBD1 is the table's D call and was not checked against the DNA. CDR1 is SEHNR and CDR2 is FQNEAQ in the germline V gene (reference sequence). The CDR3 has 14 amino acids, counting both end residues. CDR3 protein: CASSSSDRNTEAFF.

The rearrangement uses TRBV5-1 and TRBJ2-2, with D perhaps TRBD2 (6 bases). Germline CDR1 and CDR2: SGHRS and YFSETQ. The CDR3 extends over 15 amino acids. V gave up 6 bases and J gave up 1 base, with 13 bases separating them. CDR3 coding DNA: TGCGCCAGCAACGAGGGGACTGGGAACACCGGGGAGCTGTTTTTT. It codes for CASNEGTGNTGELFF. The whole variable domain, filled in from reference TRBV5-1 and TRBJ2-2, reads KAGVTQTPRYLIKTRGQQVTLSCSPISGHRSVSWYQQTPGQGLQFLFEYFSETQRNKGNFPGRFSGRQFSNSRSEMNVSTLELGDSALYLCASNEGTGNTGELFFGEGSRLTVL.

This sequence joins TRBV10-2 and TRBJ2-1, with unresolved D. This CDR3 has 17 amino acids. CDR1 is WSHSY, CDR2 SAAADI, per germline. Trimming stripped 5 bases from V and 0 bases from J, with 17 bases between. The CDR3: CASSPSPAASSYNEQFF. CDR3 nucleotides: TGCGCCAGCAGTCCCAGCCCGGCCGCGAGCTCCTACAATGAGCAGTTCTTC.

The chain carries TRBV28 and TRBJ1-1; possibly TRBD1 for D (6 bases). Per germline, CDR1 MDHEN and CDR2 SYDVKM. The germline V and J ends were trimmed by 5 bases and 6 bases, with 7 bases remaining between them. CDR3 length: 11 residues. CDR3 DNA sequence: TGTGCCAGCAGTAGACAGGCTGAAGCTTTCTTT. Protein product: CASSRQAEAFF.

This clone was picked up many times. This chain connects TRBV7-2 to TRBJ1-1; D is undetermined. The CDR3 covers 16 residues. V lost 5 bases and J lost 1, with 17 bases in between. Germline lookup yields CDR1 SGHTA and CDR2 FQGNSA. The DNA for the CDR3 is TGTGCCAGCAGCCTCCAGTTCTTAGTGGCGAACACTGAAGCTTTCTTT. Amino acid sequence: CASSLQFLVANTEAFF.

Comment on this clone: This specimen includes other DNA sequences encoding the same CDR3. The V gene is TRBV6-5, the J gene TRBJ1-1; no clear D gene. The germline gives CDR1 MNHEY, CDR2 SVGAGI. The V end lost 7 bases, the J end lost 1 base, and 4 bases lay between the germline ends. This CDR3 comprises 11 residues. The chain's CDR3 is CASKRNTEAFF. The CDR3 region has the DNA TGTGCCAGCAAAAGGAACACTGAAGCTTTCTTT.

CDR3: CASSGSSAYNEQFF. The CDR3 bases are TGTGCCAGCAGCGGGTCTAGCGCTTACAATGAGCAGTTCTTC. The V and J genes are TRBV11-3 and TRBJ2-1, with D possibly being TRBD2 (6 bases). Germline V gene sequence: CDR1 SGHNT, CDR2 YENEEA. The CDR3 loop spans 14 amino acids. V shed 5 bases and J shed 4 bases, with 12 bases lying between them.

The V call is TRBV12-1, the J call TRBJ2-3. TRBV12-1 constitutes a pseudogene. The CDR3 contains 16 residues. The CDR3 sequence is CASSLRGPLVGDTQYF. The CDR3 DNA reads TGTGCCAGCAGCTTACGGGGGCCACTGGTGGGAGATACGCAGTATTTT.

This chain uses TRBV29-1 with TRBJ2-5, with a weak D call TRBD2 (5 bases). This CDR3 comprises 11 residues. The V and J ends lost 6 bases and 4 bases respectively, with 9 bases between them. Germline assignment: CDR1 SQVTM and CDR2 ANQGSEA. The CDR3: CSVPSGETQYF. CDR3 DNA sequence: TGCAGCGTCCCAAGCGGAGAGACCCAGTACTTC.

This chain's CDR3 is CASSYSGQGGGYEQYF. CDR3 DNA sequence: TGTGCCAGCAGTTACTCGGGCCAGGGAGGGGGCTACGAGCAGTACTTC. The V call is TRBV6-5, the J call TRBJ2-7, with D possibly TRBD2 on 7 matching bases. The V and J ends lost 0 bases and 3 bases respectively, with 15 bases between them. This CDR3 contains 16 residues. Germline lookup yields CDR1 MNHEY and CDR2 SVGAGI.

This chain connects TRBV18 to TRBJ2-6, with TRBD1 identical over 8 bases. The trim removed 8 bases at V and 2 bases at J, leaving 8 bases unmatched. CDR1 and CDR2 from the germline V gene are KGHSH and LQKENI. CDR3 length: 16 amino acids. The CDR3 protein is CASGGQGKAGANVLTF. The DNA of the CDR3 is TGTGCCAGCGGAGGACAGGGAAAGGCTGGGGCCAACGTCCTGACTTTC.

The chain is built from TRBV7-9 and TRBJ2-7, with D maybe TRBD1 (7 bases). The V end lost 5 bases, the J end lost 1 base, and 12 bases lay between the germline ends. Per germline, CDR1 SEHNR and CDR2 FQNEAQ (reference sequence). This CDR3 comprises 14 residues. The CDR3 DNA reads TGTGCCAGCAGCATCGCGGGACAGTCCTACGAGCAGTACTTC. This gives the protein CASSIAGQSYEQYF.

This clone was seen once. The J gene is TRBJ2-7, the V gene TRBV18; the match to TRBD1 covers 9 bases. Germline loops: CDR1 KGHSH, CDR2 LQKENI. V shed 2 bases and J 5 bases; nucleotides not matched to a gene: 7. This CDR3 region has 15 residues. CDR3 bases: TGTGCCAGCTCACCAGTGGGGGGACAGGGAAACGAGCAGTACTTC. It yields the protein CASSPVGGQGNEQYF.

The CDR3 spells CASSSGLLYEQYF. CDR3 coding DNA: TGTGCCAGCAGTTCCGGGTTATTATACGAGCAGTACTTC. The rearrangement links TRBV5-6 to TRBJ2-7; no clear D gene. Germline values: CDR1 SGHDT, CDR2 YYEEEE. The CDR3 has 13 amino acids. V gave up 5 bases and J gave up 4 bases, with 13 bases separating them.

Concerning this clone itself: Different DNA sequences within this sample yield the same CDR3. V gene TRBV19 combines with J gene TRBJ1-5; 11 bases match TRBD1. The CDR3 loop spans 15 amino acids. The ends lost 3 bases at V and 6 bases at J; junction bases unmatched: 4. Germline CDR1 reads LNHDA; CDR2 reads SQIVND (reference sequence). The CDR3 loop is CASSIPGQGGQPQHF. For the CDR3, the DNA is TGTGCCAGTAGTATCCCGGGACAGGGGGGTCAGCCCCAGCATTTT.

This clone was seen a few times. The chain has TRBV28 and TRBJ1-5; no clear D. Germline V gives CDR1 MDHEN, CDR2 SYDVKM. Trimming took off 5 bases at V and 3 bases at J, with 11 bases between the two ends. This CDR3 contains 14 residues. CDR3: CASSPDGDNQPQHF. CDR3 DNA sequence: TGTGCCAGCAGTCCGGACGGGGACAATCAGCCCCAGCATTTT. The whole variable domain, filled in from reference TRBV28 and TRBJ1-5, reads DVKVTQSSRYLVKRTGEKVFLECVQDMDHENMFWYRQDPGLGLRLIYFSYDVKMKEKGDIPEGYSVSREKKERFSLILESASTNQTSMYLCASSPDGDNQPQHFGDGTRLSIL.

CDR3 loop: CATTEATRGDNEQFF. The CDR3 DNA reads as TGTGCCACTACCGAAGCGACCCGAGGGGACAATGAGCAGTTCTTC. The chain combines TRBV5-4 with TRBJ2-1; D could derive from TRBD1 or TRBD2 (5 bases each). The germline V gene has CDR1 SGHNT and CDR2 YYREEE (reference sequence). V dropped 9 bases and J dropped 5 bases, with 21 bases sitting between them. The CDR3 length is 15 residues.

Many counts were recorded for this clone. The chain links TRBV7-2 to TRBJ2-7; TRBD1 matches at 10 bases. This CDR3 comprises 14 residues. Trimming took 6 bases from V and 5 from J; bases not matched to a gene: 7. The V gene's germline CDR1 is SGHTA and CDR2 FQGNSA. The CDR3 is CASRYRDRGHEQYF. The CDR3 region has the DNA TGTGCCAGCAGGTACCGGGACAGGGGTCACGAGCAGTACTTC.

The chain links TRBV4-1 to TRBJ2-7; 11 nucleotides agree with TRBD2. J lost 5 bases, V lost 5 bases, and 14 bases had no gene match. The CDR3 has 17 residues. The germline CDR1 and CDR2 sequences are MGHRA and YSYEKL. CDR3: CASSTRLAGSGRDEQYF. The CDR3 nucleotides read TGCGCCAGCAGCACCCGACTAGCGGGAAGCGGTAGAGACGAGCAGTACTTC.

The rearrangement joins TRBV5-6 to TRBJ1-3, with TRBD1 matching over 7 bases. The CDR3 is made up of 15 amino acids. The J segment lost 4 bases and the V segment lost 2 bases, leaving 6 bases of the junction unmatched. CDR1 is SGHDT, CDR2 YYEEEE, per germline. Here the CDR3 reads CASSFWRGQGNTIYF. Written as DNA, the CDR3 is TGTGCCAGCAGCTTTTGGAGGGGGCAAGGAAACACCATATATTTT. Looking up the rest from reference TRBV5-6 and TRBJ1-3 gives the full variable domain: DAGVTQSPTHLIKTRGQQVTLRCSPKSGHDTVSWYQQALGQGPQFIFQYYEEEERQRGNFPDRFSGHQFPNYSSELNVNALLLGDSALYLCASSFWRGQGNTIYFGEGSWLTVV.

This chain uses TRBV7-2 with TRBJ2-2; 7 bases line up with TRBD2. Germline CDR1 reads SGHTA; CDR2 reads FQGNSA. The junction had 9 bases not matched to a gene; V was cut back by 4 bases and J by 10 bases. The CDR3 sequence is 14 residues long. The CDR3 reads CASSSRGSFVELFF. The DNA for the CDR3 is TGTGCCAGCAGCTCGCGGGGGTCTTTCGTGGAGCTGTTTTTT.

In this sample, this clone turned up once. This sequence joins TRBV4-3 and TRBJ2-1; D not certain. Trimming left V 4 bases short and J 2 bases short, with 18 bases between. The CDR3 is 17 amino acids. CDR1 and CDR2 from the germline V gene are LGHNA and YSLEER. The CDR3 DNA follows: TGCGCCAGCAGCCTCCTAAACGGGCTAGGAACCTACAATGAGCAGTTCTTC. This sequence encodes CASSLLNGLGTYNEQFF.

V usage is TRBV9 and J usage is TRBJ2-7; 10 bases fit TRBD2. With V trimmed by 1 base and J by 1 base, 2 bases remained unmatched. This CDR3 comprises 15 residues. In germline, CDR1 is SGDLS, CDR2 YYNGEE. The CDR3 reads CASSVTSGKSYEQYF. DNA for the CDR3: TGTGCCAGCAGCGTAACTAGCGGGAAGTCCTACGAGCAGTACTTC.